The T cell receptor beta chain under discussion was sequenced for a study of chemoradiotherapy in HPV16-positive cancers. Germline CDR1 and CDR2: LNHDA and SQIVND (reference sequence). Trimming took off 6 bases at V and 6 bases at J, with 21 bases between the two ends. The CDR3 extends over 16 amino acids. Only in-frame clones appear in the TCRdb table, and some are missing; sequencing was by immunoSEQ multiplex PCR. The profile shows around 20,000 clones, around 73% of them singletons. The chain is built from TRBV19 and TRBJ2-4, with D perhaps matching TRBD2 (6 bases). The sample here was taken from a patient who underwent chemoradiotherapy. The TCR was taken from a human donor with HPV-associated anogenital cancer. CDR3 sequence reads: CASSPRKEGPANIQYF. CDR3 nucleotide sequence: TGTGCCAGTAGCCCCCGAAAGGAGGGGCCGGCAAACATTCAGTACTTC.